This T cell receptor (beta chain) was sequenced for a study of CD8+ T cells in alopecia areata. The CDR3 totals 17 residues. The germline V gene has CDR1 MGHRA and CDR2 YSYEKL. V lost 5 bases, J lost 2 bases, and 12 bases stayed unmatched. Treatment of the sample: oral pan-JAK inhibitor, 5-10 mg twice daily. Study-wide results and limits: Amid tofacitinib therapy, many expanded lesional clones stayed present in scalp and blood.

cDNA prepared by RNA extraction and subsequent reverse transcription served as the template for sequencing. This table comes from immunoSEQ multiplex PCR, and its TCRdb copy is limited to in-frame clones, with some not included. The sample consists of 150,000 to 200,000 clones, roughly 62% of them appearing once. Turning to this clone: What it binds is unknown.

The sequence derives from a human donor with alopecia areata. V and J are TRBV4-1 and TRBJ2-3; TRBD2 agrees at 8 bases. Material: CD8+ T cells sorted from blood, obtained at week 24, from a patient treated with tofacitinib. In DNA, the CDR3 is TGCGCCAGCAGCGAAAGGGGTAGCGGGGCTGACACAGATACGCAGTATTTT. It is translated as CASSERGSGADTDTQYF.